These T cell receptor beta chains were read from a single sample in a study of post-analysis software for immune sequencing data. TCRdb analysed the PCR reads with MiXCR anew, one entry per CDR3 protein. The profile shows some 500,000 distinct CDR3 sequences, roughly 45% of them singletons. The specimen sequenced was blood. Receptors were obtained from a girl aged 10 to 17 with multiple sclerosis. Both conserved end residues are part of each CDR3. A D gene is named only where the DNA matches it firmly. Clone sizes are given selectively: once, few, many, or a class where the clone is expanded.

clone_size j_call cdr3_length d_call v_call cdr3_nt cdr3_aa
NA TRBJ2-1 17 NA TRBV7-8 TGTGCCAGCAGCTCCACCCGGCCGGGACACCCATACAATGAGCAGTTCTTC CASSSTRPGHPYNEQFF
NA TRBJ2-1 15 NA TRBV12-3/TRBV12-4 TGTGCCAGCAGTTTGTTGGCTCGCTCCTACAATGAGCAGTTCTTC CASSLLARSYNEQFF
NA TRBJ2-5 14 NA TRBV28 TGTGCCAGCAGCCAGGACGGACCGGGGGAGACCCAGTACTTC CASSQDGPGETQYF
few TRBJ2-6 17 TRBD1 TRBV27 TGTGCCAGCAGACTCCGGACAGGGCTCTCTGGGGCCAACGTCCTGACTTTC CASRLRTGLSGANVLTF
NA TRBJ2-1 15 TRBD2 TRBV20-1 TGCGGTGCCGGTCCCACTAGCGGGGTCTACAATGAGCAGTTCTTC CGAGPTSGVYNEQFF
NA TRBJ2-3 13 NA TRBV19 TGTGCCAGTAGTATCTCCGGCACAGATACGCAGTATTTT CASSISGTDTQYF
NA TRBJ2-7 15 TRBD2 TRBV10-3 TGTGCCATCAGCGGAATAGCGGGAGGGATCTACGAGCAGTACTTC CAISGIAGGIYEQYF
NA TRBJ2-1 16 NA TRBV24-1 TGTGCCACCAGTGACCATAGGACGGGATCCTACAATGAGCAGTTCTTC CATSDHRTGSYNEQFF
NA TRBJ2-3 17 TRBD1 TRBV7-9 TGTGCCAGCAGCTTGGACCCGGACAGGGCGATCACAGATACGCAGTATTTT CASSLDPDRAITDTQYF
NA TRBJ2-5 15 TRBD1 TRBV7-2 TGTGCCAGCAGCTTACAGGGGGCGCGACGGGAGACCCAGTACTTC CASSLQGARRETQYF
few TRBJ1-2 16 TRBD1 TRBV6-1 TGTGCCAGCATTCGACAGGGGGCGATCGCTAACTATGGCTACACCTTC CASIRQGAIANYGYTF
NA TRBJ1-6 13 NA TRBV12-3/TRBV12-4 TGTGCCAGCAGTGGAAGTAGGACTTCACCCCTCCACTTT CASSGSRTSPLHF
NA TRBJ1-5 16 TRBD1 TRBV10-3 TGTGCCATCAGTGAGTACGACAGGGTTAGGAATCAGCCCCAGCATTTT CAISEYDRVRNQPQHF
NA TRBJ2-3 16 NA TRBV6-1 TGTGCCAGCAGTGAAGCGAGGACTACCTTCGGAGATATGCAGTATTTT CASSEARTTFGDMQYF
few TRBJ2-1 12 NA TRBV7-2 TGTGCCAGCAGCTTAGGGGTAGGTGAGCAGTTCTTC CASSLGVGEQFF
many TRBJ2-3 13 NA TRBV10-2 TGCGCCAGCAGTGGCCCGGACACAGATACGCAGTATTTT CASSGPDTDTQYF
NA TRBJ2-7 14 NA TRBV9 TGTGCCAGCAGCGTTTCTACAGGGACCTACGAGCAGTACTTC CASSVSTGTYEQYF
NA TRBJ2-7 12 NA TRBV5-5 TGTGCCAGCAGCTTGTCCCCCTACGAGCAGTACTTC CASSLSPYEQYF
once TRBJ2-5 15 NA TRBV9 TGTGCCAGCAGCGTAGGGGGAACAGCCCAAGAGACCCAGTACTTC CASSVGGTAQETQYF
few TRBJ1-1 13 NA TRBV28 TGTGCCAGCAGTCTTGGGGGGCTAACTGAAGCTTTCTTT CASSLGGLTEAFF
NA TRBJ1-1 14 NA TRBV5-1 TGCGCCAGCAGCGGGCAGGGGAGCAGCGCTGAAGCTTTCTTT CASSGQGSSAEAFF
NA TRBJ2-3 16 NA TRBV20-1 TGCAGTGCTAGTGCGTATCGGGACGGATACACAGATACGCAGTATTTT CSASAYRDGYTDTQYF
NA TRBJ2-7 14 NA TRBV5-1 TGCGCCAGCAGCTTGTCAGGGCCTGATGACGAGCAGTACTTC CASSLSGPDDEQYF
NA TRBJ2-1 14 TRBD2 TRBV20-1 TGCAGTGCCAGACCGACTAGCGGCCACAATGAGCAGTTCTTC CSARPTSGHNEQFF
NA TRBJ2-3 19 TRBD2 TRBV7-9 TGTGCCAGCAGCTTAGCGCTTGGGTATGGGCGGGAGATCGCAGATACGCAGTATTTT CASSLALGYGREIADTQYF
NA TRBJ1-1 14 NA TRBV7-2 TGTGCCAGCAGCTTAGAGGGGCGTGAGACTGAAGCTTTCTTT CASSLEGRETEAFF
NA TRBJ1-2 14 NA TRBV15 TGTGCCACCAGCAGAGATGGTCCGGGAGGCGGCTACACCTTC CATSRDGPGGGYTF
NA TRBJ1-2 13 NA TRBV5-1 TGCGCCAGCAGCTCAACTCAGGGGTCTGGCTACACCTTC CASSSTQGSGYTF
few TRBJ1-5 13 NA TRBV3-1 TGTGCCAGCAGCCTAGGGCCTGGACAGCCCCAGCATTTT CASSLGPGQPQHF
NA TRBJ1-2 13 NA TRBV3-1 TGTGCCAGCAGCCAGCTTGTAGACTGTGGCTACACCTTC CASSQLVDCGYTF
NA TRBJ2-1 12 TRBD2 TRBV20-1 TGCAGTGCCGGGGGGGCGAGGGACGAGCAGTTCTTC CSAGGARDEQFF
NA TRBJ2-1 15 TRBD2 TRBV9 TGTGCCAGCAGGAAAGGACTAGCGGCCTACAATGAGCAGTTCTTC CASRKGLAAYNEQFF
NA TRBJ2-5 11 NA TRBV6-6 TGTGCCAGCAAGATTGGGGAGACCCAGTACTTC CASKIGETQYF
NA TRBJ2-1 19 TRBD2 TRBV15 TGTGCCACCAGCAGGAACTTATGGACTAGCGGGAGCGTCTCGAATGAGCAGTTCTTC CATSRNLWTSGSVSNEQFF
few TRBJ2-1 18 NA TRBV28 TGTGCCAGCAGTTTTTCCCTTAGTGATCCCAACACCTACAATGAGCAGTTCTTC CASSFSLSDPNTYNEQFF
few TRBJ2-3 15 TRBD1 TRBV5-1 TGCGCCAGCAGCTCAGACAGGGTTATATTCGATACGCAGTATTTT CASSSDRVIFDTQYF
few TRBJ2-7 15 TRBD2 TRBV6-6 TGTGCCAGCAGTTACTCGAAGGGGACTAGCTTAAAGCAGTACTTC CASSYSKGTSLKQYF
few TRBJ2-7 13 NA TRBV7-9 TGTGCCAGCAGCCCACAGGGATACAATGAGCAGTACTTC CASSPQGYNEQYF
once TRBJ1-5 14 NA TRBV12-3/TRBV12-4 TGTGCCAGCAGTTTTTGGGACTACAATCAGCCCCAGCATTTT CASSFWDYNQPQHF
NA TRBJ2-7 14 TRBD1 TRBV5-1 TGCGCCAGCAGCCCCACAGGGGGCTATAACGAGCAGTACTTC CASSPTGGYNEQYF
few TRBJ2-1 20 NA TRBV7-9 TGTGCCAGCAGCTTAGGACCGACACCTAGTGGGAGGTCAATCTACAATGAGCAGTTCTTC CASSLGPTPSGRSIYNEQFF
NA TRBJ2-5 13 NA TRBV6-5 TGTGCCAGCAGTTACTCGACGACTACCCCGCAGTACTTC CASSYSTTTPQYF